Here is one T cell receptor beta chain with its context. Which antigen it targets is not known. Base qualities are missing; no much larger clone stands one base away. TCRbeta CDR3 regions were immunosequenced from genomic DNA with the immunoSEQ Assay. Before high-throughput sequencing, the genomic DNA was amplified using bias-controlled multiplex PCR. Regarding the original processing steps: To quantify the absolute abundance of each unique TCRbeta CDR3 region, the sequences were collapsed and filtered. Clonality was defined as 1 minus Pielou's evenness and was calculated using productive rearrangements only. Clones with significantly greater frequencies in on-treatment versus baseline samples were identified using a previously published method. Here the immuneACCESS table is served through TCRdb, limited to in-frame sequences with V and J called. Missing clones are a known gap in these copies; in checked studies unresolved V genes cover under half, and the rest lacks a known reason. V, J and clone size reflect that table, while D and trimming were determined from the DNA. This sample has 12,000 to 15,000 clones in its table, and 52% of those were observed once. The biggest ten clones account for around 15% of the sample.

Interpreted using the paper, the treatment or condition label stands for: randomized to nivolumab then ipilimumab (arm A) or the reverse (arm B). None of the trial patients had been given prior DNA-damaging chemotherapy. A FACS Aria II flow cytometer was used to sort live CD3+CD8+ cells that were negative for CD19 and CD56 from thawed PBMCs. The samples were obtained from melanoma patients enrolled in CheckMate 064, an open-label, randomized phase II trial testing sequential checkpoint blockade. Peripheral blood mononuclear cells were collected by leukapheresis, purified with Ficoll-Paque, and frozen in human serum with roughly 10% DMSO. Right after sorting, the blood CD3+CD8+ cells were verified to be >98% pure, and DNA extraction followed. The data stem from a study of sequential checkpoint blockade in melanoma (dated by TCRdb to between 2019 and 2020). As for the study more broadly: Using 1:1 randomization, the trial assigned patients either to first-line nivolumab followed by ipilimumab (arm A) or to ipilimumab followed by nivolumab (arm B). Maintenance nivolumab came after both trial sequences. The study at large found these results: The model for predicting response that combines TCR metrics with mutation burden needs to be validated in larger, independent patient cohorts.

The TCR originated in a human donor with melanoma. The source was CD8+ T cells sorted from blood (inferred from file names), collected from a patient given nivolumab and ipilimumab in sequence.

The DNA sequence reads TGCGCCAGCAGCCAACTAAACTTCCAGGGAGATACGCAGTATTTT. Its translation reads: CASSQLNFQGDTQYF. The chain is assembled from TRBV4-1 and TRBJ2-3; a weak D assignment points to TRBD1 (5 bases agree). Trimming takes 2 bases from V and 5 bases from J, and the germline ends sit 14 bases apart. Looking up the germline V gene yields CDR1 MGHRA and CDR2 YSYEKL. Inclusive of the bounding cysteine and phenylalanine, the CDR3 is 15 residues long. Only the CDR3 portion is preserved as DNA: 45 bases, with reading frame beginning at the first base.